This T cell receptor (beta chain) stems from a study of control samples from healthy donors and cancer patients. Sequencing used immunoSEQ multiplex PCR; TCRdb keeps in-frame clones, though not all of them. Of roughly 160,000 clones listed, 90% to 95% are singletons. This clone was found once. Trimming left V 2 bases short and J 3 bases short, with 7 bases between. Per germline, CDR1 MNHEY and CDR2 SVGAGI. This CDR3 comprises 13 residues. Material: PBMCs. This chain uses TRBV6-5 with TRBJ1-1, with D hard to call. The clonotype was recovered from a man between 60 and 75 years old with colorectal cancer. The CDR3 DNA is TGTGCCAGCAGTTACAACAGTTACACTGAAGCTTTCTTT. Translating gives CASSYNSYTEAFF.